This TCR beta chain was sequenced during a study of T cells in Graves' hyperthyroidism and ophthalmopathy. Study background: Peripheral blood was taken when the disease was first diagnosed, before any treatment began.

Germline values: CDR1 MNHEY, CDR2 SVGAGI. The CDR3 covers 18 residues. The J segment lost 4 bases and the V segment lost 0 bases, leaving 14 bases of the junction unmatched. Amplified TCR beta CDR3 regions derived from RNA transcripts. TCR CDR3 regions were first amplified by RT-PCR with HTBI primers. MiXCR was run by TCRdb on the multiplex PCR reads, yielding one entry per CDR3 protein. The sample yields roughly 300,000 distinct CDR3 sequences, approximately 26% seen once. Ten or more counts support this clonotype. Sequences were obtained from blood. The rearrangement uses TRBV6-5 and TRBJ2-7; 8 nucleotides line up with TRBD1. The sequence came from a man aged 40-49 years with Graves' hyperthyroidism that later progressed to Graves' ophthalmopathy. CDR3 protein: CASSYSSRYGTGFYEQYF. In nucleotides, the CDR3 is TGTGCCAGCAGTTACTCGTCCCGGTATGGGACAGGCTTTTACGAGCAGTACTTC.